This T cell receptor (beta chain) was obtained from a study of post-analysis software for immune sequencing data. Study-level information: Some patients lacked subtype; others had relapsing-remitting, secondary progressive or progressive-relapsing disease.

The CDR3 is 16 residues long. Losses at the gene ends were 8 bases for V and 2 bases for J; bases not matched to a gene: 8. Germline assignment: CDR1 MDHEN and CDR2 SYDVKM. Worth noting for this clonotype: Antigen: not known.

Unique molecular identifiers were built into the TCR beta cDNA libraries. Yield was roughly 500,000 cDNA molecules from about 1 to 10 million T cells. TCRdb reanalysed the PCR reads using MiXCR and keeps one entry per CDR3 protein. The table has fewer than 850,000 distinct CDR3 sequences, 30% seen once. The study's findings and limits: Clustering by F measure revealed strong co-clustering among samples prepared together in one batch. In patients, roughly five TRBV segments were more frequent than in controls, with TRBV5-6, TRBV5-1 and TRBV20-1 among them.

The material sequenced was blood. This chain uses TRBV28 with TRBJ2-3; 12 positions agree with TRBD2. The clonotype was recovered from a girl aged 10-17 years with multiple sclerosis. The CDR3 bases are TGTGCCAGCGGGTTAACTAGCGGGAGGTTCACAGATACGCAGTATTTT. This encodes CASGLTSGRFTDTQYF.